These 18 T cell receptor beta chains were all obtained from the same sample, sequenced in a study of T cell responses to AZD1222 COVID-19 vaccine. TCRdb's copy holds only in-frame clones and misses some; the assay was immunoSEQ multiplex PCR. Of approximately 110,000 clones in the sample, about 91% are singletons; the top ten hold about 5%. This material consisted of peripheral blood, taken on day 0 of AZD1222 vaccination. Source of these receptors: an adult in good health.

The rearrangement joins TRBV10-3 to TRBJ1-2; 9 nucleotides match TRBD1. The CDR3 contains 16 residues. The germline gives CDR1 ENHRY, CDR2 SYGVKD. Trimming at V came to 6 bases and at J to 0 bases, leaving 8 bases not matched to a gene. The CDR3 DNA follows: TGTGCCATCAGCCCGGGACAGGGATTGACTAACTATGGCTACACCTTC. It is translated as CAISPGQGLTNYGYTF.

J is TRBJ2-3 and V is TRBV19, with no clear D. The CDR3 is 11 residues long. Germline CDR1 is LNHDA and CDR2 is SQIVND (reference sequence). V lost 2 bases and J lost 11, with 8 bases in between. CDR3 sequence (DNA): TGTGCCAGTAGTATACTCAAAGGGCAGTATTTT. This gives the protein CASSILKGQYF.

This chain connects TRBV7-2 to TRBJ1-2; 7 nucleotides match TRBD1. CDR1 SGHTA and CDR2 FQGNSA come from the germline V gene. This CDR3 has 15 amino acids. The junction had 3 bases not matched to a gene; V was cut back by 1 base and J by 1 base. The CDR3 region has the DNA TGTGCCAGCAGCTTAGATACAGGGGATAACTATGGCTACACCTTC. It codes for CASSLDTGDNYGYTF.

DNA for the CDR3: TGTGCCAGCAGGAAGATAGCGGGTTCTCAAGAGACCCAGTACTTC. Amino acids: CASRKIAGSQETQYF. The gene calls are TRBV7-2 and TRBJ2-5; TRBD2 matches 7 bases. Germline lookup yields CDR1 SGHTA and CDR2 FQGNSA. The CDR3 length is 15 residues. V shed 6 bases and J 2 bases; nucleotides not matched to a gene: 9.

DNA of the CDR3: TGTGCCAGCAGCCGACCGGGACAGGGGATCTATGGCTACACCTTC. This codes for CASSRPGQGIYGYTF. This rearrangement joins TRBV21-1 to TRBJ1-2; TRBD1 was called by the table and not checked on the DNA. TRBV21-1 is given as a pseudogene. The CDR3 is made up of 15 amino acids.

The chain uses TRBV28 and TRBJ1-3; D possibly corresponds to TRBD1 (5 bases). This CDR3 has 14 residues. Per the germline V gene, CDR1 is MDHEN and CDR2 is SYDVKM. Trimming took 2 bases from V and 0 from J, leaving 5 bases between them. Written as DNA, the CDR3 is TGTGCCAGCAGTTTAGGGGGCTCTGGAAACACCATATATTTT. Translation: CASSLGGSGNTIYF.

This chain connects TRBV6-5 to TRBJ2-7, with TRBD1 matching over 11 bases. The CDR3 contains 14 residues. Trimming at V came to 2 bases and at J to 3 bases, leaving 0 bases not matched to a gene. Germline V gene data show CDR1 as MNHEY and CDR2 as SVGAGI. This CDR3 is CASSYGTGGYEQYF. The CDR3 nucleotides read TGTGCCAGCAGTTACGGGACAGGGGGCTACGAGCAGTACTTC.

The chain employs TRBV4-2 and TRBJ2-7; TRBD1 aligns across 8 bases. The germline CDR1 and CDR2 sequences are LGHNA and YNFKEQ. There are 18 residues in the CDR3. V was pared by 0 bases and J by 2 bases, with 12 bases of the junction left unmatched. The CDR3 nucleotides read TGTGCCAGCAGCCAAGATCTAGCCGCCGGGACAGGAGCCTACGAGCAGTACTTC. Its protein is CASSQDLAAGTGAYEQYF.

The rearrangement joins TRBV29-1 to TRBJ2-7; D may be TRBD1 (6 bases). The germline gives CDR1 SQVTM, CDR2 ANQGSEA. Trimming cost V 7 bases and J 0 bases, with 19 bases left between them. The CDR3 covers 15 residues. CDR3 sequence reads: CSATPETGHSYEQYF. The DNA of the CDR3 is TGCAGCGCCACTCCGGAGACAGGCCACTCCTACGAGCAGTACTTC.

The chain joins TRBV6-5 to TRBJ2-6; 7 positions match TRBD2. V lost 0 bases to trimming and J lost 2 bases; unmatched junction nucleotides: 1. The CDR3 runs 16 residues. The germline CDR1 and CDR2 sequences are MNHEY and SVGAGI. CDR3 protein: CASSYSGGTGANVLTF. CDR3 DNA: TGTGCCAGCAGTTACTCGGGAGGGACTGGGGCCAACGTCCTGACTTTC.

The J gene is TRBJ2-6, the V gene TRBV28, with TRBD1 matching 7 bases. CDR1 is MDHEN and CDR2 is SYDVKM in the germline V gene. The CDR3 is 17 amino acids. With V trimmed by 5 bases and J by 3 bases, 10 bases remained unmatched. The CDR3 DNA reads as TGTGCCAGCAGTATAAGACAGGGATTGGTTGGGGCCAACGTCCTGACTTTC. It yields the protein CASSIRQGLVGANVLTF.

V usage is TRBV6-6 and J usage is TRBJ2-1; 9 positions match TRBD2. Germline CDR1 and CDR2: MNHNY and SVGAGI (reference sequence). The CDR3 runs 14 residues. Trimming took 4 bases from V and 8 from J; bases not matched to a gene: 6. CDR3 sequence (DNA): TGTGCCAGCAGTTCTAGCGGGGAGGCCGATGAGCAGTTCTTC. Amino acids: CASSSSGEADEQFF.

This chain joins TRBV11-1 and TRBJ1-6; no reliable D call. The CDR3 loop spans 14 amino acids. CDR1 and CDR2 from the germline V gene are SGHAT and FQDESV (reference sequence). The V end lost 8 bases, the J end lost 0 bases, and 8 bases lay between the germline ends. The CDR3 nucleotides read TGTGCCAGCGGTCAAAGCTCCTATAATTCACCCCTCCACTTT. This translates into CASGQSSYNSPLHF.

The gene calls are TRBV6-5 and TRBJ2-5; 7 bases are a match to TRBD1. This CDR3 has 12 amino acids. CDR1 is MNHEY, CDR2 SVGAGI, per germline. V shed 6 bases, J shed 5 bases, and the junction held 3 bases outside the gene matches. The CDR3 sequence is CASRTGMETQYF. The CDR3 DNA is TGTGCCAGCAGGACAGGGATGGAGACCCAGTACTTC.

The chain links TRBV27 to TRBJ2-3, with D possibly matching TRBD1 (7 bases). There are 17 residues in the CDR3. Germline CDR1 and CDR2: MNHEY and SMNVEV (reference sequence). The V end was cut by 3 bases, the J end by 3 bases, with 19 bases between. The CDR3 region has the DNA TGTGCCAGCAGTTTTTTTAGTATCAGGGGGGAGACAGATACGCAGTATTTT. Translation: CASSFFSIRGETDTQYF.

CDR3: CASSSYRGAYEQYF. DNA for the CDR3: TGTGCCAGCAGCTCCTACAGGGGCGCCTACGAGCAGTACTTC. The J gene is TRBJ2-7, the V gene TRBV7-2; the match to TRBD1 covers 7 bases. Unmatched junction bases numbered 5, after V lost 4 bases and J lost 2 bases. The CDR3 extends over 14 amino acids. Germline V gives CDR1 SGHTA, CDR2 FQGNSA.

The chain is built from TRBV7-8 and TRBJ1-4, with D hard to call. The CDR3 is made up of 12 amino acids. The germline V gene has CDR1 SGHVS and CDR2 FQNEAQ. Between the trimmed V and J ends, which lost 5 bases and 6 bases, there was a span of 7 bases. CDR3 nucleotide sequence: TGTGCCAGCAGCCTGAACGATGAAAAACTGTTTTTT. Translating gives CASSLNDEKLFF.

The chain has TRBV7-2 and TRBJ2-3; the D gene is possibly TRBD1 (6 bases). V was cut by 5 bases and J by 6 bases, with 21 bases left in between. This CDR3 region has 16 residues. The germline V gene has CDR1 SGHTA and CDR2 FQGNSA. CDR3 loop: CASSPNPTGGLDTQYF. DNA of the CDR3: TGTGCCAGCAGCCCTAACCCGACAGGTGGGTTGGATACGCAGTATTTT.